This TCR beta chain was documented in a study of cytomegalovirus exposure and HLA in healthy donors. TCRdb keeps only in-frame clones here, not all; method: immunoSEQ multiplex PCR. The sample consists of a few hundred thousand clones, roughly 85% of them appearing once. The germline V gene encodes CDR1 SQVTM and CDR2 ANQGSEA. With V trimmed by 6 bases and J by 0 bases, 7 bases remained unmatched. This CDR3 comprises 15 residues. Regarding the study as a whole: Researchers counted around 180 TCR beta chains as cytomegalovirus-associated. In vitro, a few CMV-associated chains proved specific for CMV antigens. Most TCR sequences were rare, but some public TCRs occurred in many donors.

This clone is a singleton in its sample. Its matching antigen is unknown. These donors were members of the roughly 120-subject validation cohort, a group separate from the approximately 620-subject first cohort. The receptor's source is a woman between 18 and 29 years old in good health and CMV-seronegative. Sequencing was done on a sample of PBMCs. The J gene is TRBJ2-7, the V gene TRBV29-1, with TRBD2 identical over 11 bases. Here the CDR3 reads CSVAGLAETSYEQYF. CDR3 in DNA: TGCAGCGTCGCGGGACTAGCGGAAACCTCCTACGAGCAGTACTTC.